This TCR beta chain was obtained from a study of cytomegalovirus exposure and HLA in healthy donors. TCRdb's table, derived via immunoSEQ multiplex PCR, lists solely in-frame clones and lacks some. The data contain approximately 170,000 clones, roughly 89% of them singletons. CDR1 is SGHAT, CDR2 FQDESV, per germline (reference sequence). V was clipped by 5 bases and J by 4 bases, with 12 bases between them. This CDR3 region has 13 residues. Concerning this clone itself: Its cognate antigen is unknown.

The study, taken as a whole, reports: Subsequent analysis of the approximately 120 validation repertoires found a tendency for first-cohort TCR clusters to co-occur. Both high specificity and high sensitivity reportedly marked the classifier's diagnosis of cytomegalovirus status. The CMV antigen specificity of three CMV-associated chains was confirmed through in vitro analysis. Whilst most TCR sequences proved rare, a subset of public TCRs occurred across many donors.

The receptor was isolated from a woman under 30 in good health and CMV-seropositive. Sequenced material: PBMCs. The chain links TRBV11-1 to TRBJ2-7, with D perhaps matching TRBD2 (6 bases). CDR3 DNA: TGTGCCAGCAGCCCTTACGGGGGTTACGAGCAGTACTTC. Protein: CASSPYGGYEQYF.